The sequence of this T cell receptor beta chain was determined in a study of human T cells and chemical hapten exposure. Looking at the study overall: Across the whole study, which lasted roughly 24 weeks, patients were given diphenylcyclopropenone on the scalp once a week. General study findings and limits: TCRs exceeding 1 in 1000 frequency stayed unchanged with DPC sensitization.

The time point was: patch test 2, 6 weeks after DPC sensitization. The treatment: therapeutic diphenylcyclopropenone sensitization with weekly scalp DPC. Unfractionated whole blood yielded the extracted total RNA. This CDR3 contains 15 residues. V was pared by 4 bases and J by 6 bases, with 10 bases of the junction left unmatched. The V gene's germline CDR1 is SGHRS and CDR2 YFSETQ. This clonotype has only a few counts. The antigen is not known. TCRdb processed the RACE reads anew with MiXCR; each CDR3 protein has one entry. This sample has a few hundred thousand distinct CDR3 sequences, with more than 5% found just once.

The gene calls are TRBV5-1 and TRBJ2-3; 8 bases line up with TRBD1. The source was whole blood, collected in connection with sensitization to the hapten diphenylcyclopropenone (DPC). This receptor was obtained from a woman in her late teens or twenties with alopecia areata. Some clones in this sample may be carry-over from other donors' samples. CDR3 amino acids: CASSPTGEPTDTQYF. CDR3 sequence (DNA): TGCGCCAGCAGCCCGACAGGGGAACCGACGGATACGCAGTATTTT.